This TCR beta chain originates from a study of blood T cell repertoires in COVID-19. The CDR3 is 13 amino acids. Germline V gene data show CDR1 as MNHEY and CDR2 as SVGAGI. Repertoires were generated with immunoSEQ multiplex PCR, while TCRdb's copy carries only in-frame clones and drops some. The sample has 200,000 to 300,000 clones, approximately 86% seen once. This chain joins TRBV6-5 and TRBJ1-6; D remains unclear. The sample consisted of peripheral blood. This clonotype was obtained from a man older than 75 with acute or convalescent COVID-19. Here the CDR3 DNA reads TGTGGGGCAGGAAGCTCCTATAATTCACCCCTCCACTTT. It encodes CGAGSSYNSPLHF.